This TCR beta chain stems from a study of T cell responses to AZD1222 COVID-19 vaccine. The CDR3 extends over 13 amino acids. Trimming left V 4 bases short and J 3 bases short, with 9 bases between. Germline V lookup: CDR1 MNHEY, CDR2 SVGAGI. This clone was recorded only once. Profiled with immunoSEQ multiplex PCR; TCRdb holds only in-frame clones, not every one. The sample carries almost 55,000 clones, around 84% recorded once. The starting material was peripheral blood, obtained on day 0 of AZD1222 vaccination. The J gene is TRBJ1-1, the V gene TRBV6-5; the D is unclear. The origin of this receptor is an adult in good health. DNA of the CDR3: TGTGCCAGCAGTTGGACGGCTTACACTGAAGCTTTCTTT. Translation: CASSWTAYTEAFF.